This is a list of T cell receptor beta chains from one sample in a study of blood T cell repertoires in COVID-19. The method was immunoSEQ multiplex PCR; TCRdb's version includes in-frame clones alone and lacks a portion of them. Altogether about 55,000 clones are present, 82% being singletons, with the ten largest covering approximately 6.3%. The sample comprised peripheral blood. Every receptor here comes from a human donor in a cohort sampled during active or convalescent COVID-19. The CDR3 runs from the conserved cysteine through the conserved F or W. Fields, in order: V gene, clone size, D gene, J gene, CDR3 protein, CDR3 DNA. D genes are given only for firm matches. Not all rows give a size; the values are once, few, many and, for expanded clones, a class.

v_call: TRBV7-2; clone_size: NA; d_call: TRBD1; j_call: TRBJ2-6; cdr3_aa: CASSPQGAPRVLTF; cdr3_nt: TGTGCCAGCAGCCCACAGGGGGCTCCACGCGTCCTGACTTTC
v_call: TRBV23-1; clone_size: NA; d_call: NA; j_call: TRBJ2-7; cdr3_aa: CALAETQDNEQYF; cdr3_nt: TGCGCCCTGGCGGAGACTCAGGACAACGAGCAGTACTTC
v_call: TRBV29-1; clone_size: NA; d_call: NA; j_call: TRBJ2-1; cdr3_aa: CSAIPGSSYNEQFF; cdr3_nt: TGCAGCGCTATACCAGGCAGCTCCTACAATGAGCAGTTCTTC
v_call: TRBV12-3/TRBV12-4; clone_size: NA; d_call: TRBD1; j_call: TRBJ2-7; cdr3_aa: CASSRQGPYEQYF; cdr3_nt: TGTGCCAGCAGCCGACAGGGTCCCTACGAGCAGTACTTC
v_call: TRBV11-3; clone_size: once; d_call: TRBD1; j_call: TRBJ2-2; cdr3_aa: CASSLEFPGATGTGELFF; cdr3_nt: TGTGCCAGCAGCTTAGAATTCCCCGGGGCGACAGGGACCGGGGAGCTGTTTTTT
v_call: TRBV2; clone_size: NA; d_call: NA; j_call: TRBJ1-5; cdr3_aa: CASSGGGGNQPQHF; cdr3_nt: TGTGCCAGCAGTGGGGGGGGCGGCAATCAGCCCCAGCATTTT
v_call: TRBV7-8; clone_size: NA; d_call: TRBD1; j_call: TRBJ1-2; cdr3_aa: CASSFRTGGYGYTF; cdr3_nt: TGTGCCAGCAGCTTTCGGACAGGGGGATATGGCTACACCTTC
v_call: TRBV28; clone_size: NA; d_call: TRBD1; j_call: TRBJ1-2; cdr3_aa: CASSSPGQVGIGGYTF; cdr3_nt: TGTGCCAGCAGTTCACCCGGACAGGTCGGAATTGGTGGCTACACCTTC
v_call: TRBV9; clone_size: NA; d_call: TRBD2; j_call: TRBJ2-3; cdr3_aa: CASSVARRSGGAGGTQYF; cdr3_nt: TGTGCCAGCAGCGTAGCGCGAAGGAGCGGGGGGGCCGGGGGTACGCAGTATTTT
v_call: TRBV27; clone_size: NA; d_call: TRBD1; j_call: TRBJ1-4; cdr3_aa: CASSPRQGMEEKLFF; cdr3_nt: TGTGCCAGCAGTCCGCGACAGGGGATGGAGGAAAAACTGTTTTTT
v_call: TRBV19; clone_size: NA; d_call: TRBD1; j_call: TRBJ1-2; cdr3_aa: CASRSKGASGGYTF; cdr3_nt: TGTGCCAGTAGAAGCAAGGGGGCGAGTGGCGGCTACACCTTC
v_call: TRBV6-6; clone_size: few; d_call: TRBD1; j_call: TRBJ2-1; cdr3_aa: CASSFTGGNEQFF; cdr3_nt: TGTGCCAGCAGTTTCACAGGGGGGAATGAGCAGTTCTTC
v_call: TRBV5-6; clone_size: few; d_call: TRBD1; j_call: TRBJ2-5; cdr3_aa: CASSRRTGGPETQYF; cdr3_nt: TGTGCCAGCAGCCGAAGGACAGGGGGCCCCGAGACCCAGTACTTC
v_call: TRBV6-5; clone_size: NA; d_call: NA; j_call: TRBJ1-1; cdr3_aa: CAAARGSGTEAFF; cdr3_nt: TGTGCCGCGGCCAGGGGATCAGGCACTGAAGCTTTCTTT
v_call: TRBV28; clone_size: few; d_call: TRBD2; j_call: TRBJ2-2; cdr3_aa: CASSSWGLAGGVTGELFF; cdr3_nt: TGTGCCAGCAGTTCCTGGGGACTAGCGGGGGGTGTTACCGGGGAGCTGTTTTTT
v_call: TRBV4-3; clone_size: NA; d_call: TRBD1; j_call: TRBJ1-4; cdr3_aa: CASSSDRGGEKLFF; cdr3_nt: TGCGCCAGCAGCTCGGACAGGGGGGGTGAAAAACTGTTTTTT
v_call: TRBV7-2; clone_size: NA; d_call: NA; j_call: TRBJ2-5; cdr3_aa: CASSLGAPPETQYF; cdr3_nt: TGTGCCAGCAGCTTAGGGGCTCCCCCCGAGACCCAGTACTTC
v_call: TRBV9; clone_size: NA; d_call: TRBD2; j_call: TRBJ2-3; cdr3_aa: CASSDPSAGVGDTQYF; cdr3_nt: TGTGCCAGCAGCGACCCTTCAGCGGGGGTCGGGGATACGCAGTATTTT
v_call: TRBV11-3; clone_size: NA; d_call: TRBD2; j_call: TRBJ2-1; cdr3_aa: CASSLAGGPNEQFF; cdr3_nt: TGTGCCAGCAGCTTAGCGGGGGGGCCCAATGAGCAGTTCTTC